This T cell receptor beta chain was retrieved from a study of glioma-infiltrating T cells after dendritic cell vaccination (dated by TCRdb to about 2016). Notes on the research overall: A cohort of 15 glioblastoma patients from Phase I and II dendritic cell vaccination trials was included, of whom 9 were newly diagnosed and 6 had recurrent disease. Autologous tumor lysate-pulsed dendritic cell vaccination was administered to the patients between the early 2000s and the early 2010s. To make the vaccine, monocyte-derived dendritic cells were cultured for 6 to 7 days with IL-4 and GM-CSF and then pulsed overnight with autologous tumor lysate. In glioblastoma patients vaccinated with dendritic cells, deep sequencing of TCR beta CDR3 regions served to measure the amount of tumor-infiltrating lymphocytes and to compare repertoires between tumor and blood. Survival after dendritic cell vaccination was correlated with TCR sequencing metrics, such as TIL content and the overlap between tumor and blood repertoires. Each patient got three intradermal injections of the dendritic cell vaccine, spaced at biweekly intervals, in the arm below the axilla.

With respect to this clone: Its antigen remains unidentified. It has no much larger one-base neighbor in the sample; base qualities were not kept.

CDR1 LNHNV and CDR2 YYDKDF were looked up in the germline V gene (reference sequence). The CDR3 has 15 amino acids, counting the end cysteine and phenylalanine. Here the CDR3 DNA is all that survives: 45 bases in frame from base 1. Trimmed from V: 1 base; trimmed from J: 3 bases; junction bases lacking a gene match: 3. Broad study findings and their caveats: The response model built on TCR overlap across three groups was characterized as speculative, with prospective validation still needed. No direct relationship between TCR clonality and survival was found, suggesting that a diverse polyclonal response may matter. The cohort was small and heterogeneous, few patients had complete blood and tumor sets, and even fewer had initial-recurrent tumor pairs. After dendritic cell vaccination, a higher estimated pretreatment TIL content predicted longer time to progression and longer overall survival.

Using the immunoSEQ assay, TCRB CDR3 regions were amplified from 2 micrograms of genomic DNA, or from all available DNA when less than that was on hand. For multiplex PCR, 60 forward primers for TCR V beta segments and 13 reverse primers for J beta segments were used. To estimate reads per starting template, synthetic control templates were spiked into each sample at limiting dilution. Reads of 87 bp were generated by sequencing on the Illumina HiSeq System. For the original study's pipeline: PCR and sequencing errors were removed by a nearest neighbor algorithm that merged closely related sequences. TCR overlap was measured as the percentage of unique tumor TCR beta sequences that were also present in the peripheral blood of the same patient. Held by TCRdb, this immuneACCESS table contains in-frame sequences only and omits some clones. Under half of the omission traces to an unresolved V gene where checked; the cause of the rest is unknown. Clone size and the V and J calls come from that table; the DNA yielded D and trimming. Present in this sample are more than 75,000 clones, roughly 87% of which were seen just once. In total, the top ten clones hold around 6.5% of the sample.

The time point tag for this specimen amounts to: after dendritic cell vaccination, including at tumor progression/relapse. Patients were selected for having adequate residual fresh-frozen tumor tissue and more than two years of available survival data. An isocitrate dehydrogenase mutation was not carried by any of the glioblastoma patients, although molecular status was otherwise variable. PBMC were collected before vaccination, two weeks after the third vaccination, and at tumor progression if tumor progression occurred. Genomic DNA was extracted with the Qiagen DNeasy Blood extraction Kit. The source is a human donor with glioblastoma. This material consisted of blood, taken after dendritic cell vaccination. Here the chain combines TRBV15 and TRBJ1-1, with 9 central nucleotides matching TRBD1. The nucleotide sequence reads TGTGCCACCAGCAGAGGGGACAGGGAGCACACTGAAGCTTTCTTT. This codes for CATSRGDREHTEAFF.